A single sample is the source of the 28 T cell receptor beta chains below, sequenced in a study of T cells in Graves' hyperthyroidism and ophthalmopathy. Template material for amplifying TCR beta CDR3 regions consisted of RNA transcripts. HTBI primers were the set used in a first-round RT-PCR of the TCR CDR3. TCRdb independently ran MiXCR on the multiplex PCR reads; one entry per CDR3 protein. The sample holds hundreds of thousands of distinct CDR3 sequences; roughly a third are singletons and the top ten take 31%. Input material: blood. The receptors were gathered from a woman between 40 and 55 years old with Graves' hyperthyroidism.

This clonotype was picked up a small number of times. The J gene is TRBJ2-7, the V gene TRBV20-1; 9 nucleotides match TRBD1. CDR1 and CDR2 from the germline V gene are DFQATT and SNEGSKA (reference sequence). The CDR3 length is 15 residues. V shed 1 base, J shed 3 bases, and the junction held 7 bases outside the gene matches. This CDR3 is CSARATGGVDYEQYF. The DNA for the CDR3 is TGCAGTGCTAGAGCAACAGGGGGCGTTGACTACGAGCAGTACTTC.

This clonotype showed up many times. V usage is TRBV11-2 and J usage is TRBJ2-7; D is undetermined. With 2 bases removed from V and 0 bases from J, the gap between germline ends came to 5 bases. This CDR3 has 13 amino acids. CDR1 SGHAT and CDR2 FQNNGV come from the germline V gene. The CDR3 is CASSLNPSYEQYF. DNA of the CDR3: TGTGCCAGCAGCTTAAATCCCTCCTACGAGCAGTACTTC.

As to this clonotype: At one end the junction does not follow the germline gene, possibly because of a read error. The chain uses TRBV10-3 and TRBJ2-7, with D unclear. Germline CDR1 ENHRY, CDR2 SYGVKD. The CDR3 covers 15 residues. CDR3 nucleotide sequence: TGTGCCAGCAGTTACTCTCCGATGAGCCCCTACGAGCAGTACTTC. Its translation: CASSYSPMSPYEQYF.

The chain is built from TRBV13 and TRBJ2-7; D gene unclear. V was clipped by 5 bases and J by 1 base, with 9 bases between them. Germline CDR1 and CDR2: PRHDT and FYEKMQ (reference sequence). This CDR3 comprises 13 residues. The CDR3 coding sequence is TGTGCCAGCAGCCACGACGGTTCCTACGAGCAGTACTTC. Its protein is CASSHDGSYEQYF.

This clonotype was seen only a few times. The genes are TRBV25-1 and TRBJ2-7; TRBD1 aligns across 7 bases. The CDR3 loop spans 14 amino acids. The J segment lost 4 bases and the V segment lost 7 bases, leaving 10 bases of the junction unmatched. Germline-derived CDR1 and CDR2 are MGHDK and SYGVNS. CDR3: CASNSWGQSYEQYF. The CDR3 nucleotides read TGTGCCAGCAATTCGTGGGGACAGTCATACGAGCAGTACTTC.

This clonotype was counted only a few times. The J gene is TRBJ2-7, the V gene TRBV11-2; TRBD1 agrees at 8 bases. Germline loops: CDR1 SGHAT, CDR2 FQNNGV. The CDR3 has 15 residues. The ends lost 4 bases at V and 2 bases at J; junction bases unmatched: 7. The CDR3 bases are TGTGCCAGCAGCTACGCGACAGGGGACACCTACGAGCAGTACTTC. It specifies CASSYATGDTYEQYF.

The chain links TRBV25-1 to TRBJ1-6; TRBD1 matches at 10 bases. With V trimmed by 3 bases and J by 8 bases, 7 bases remained unmatched. The CDR3 runs 16 residues. Germline CDR1 is MGHDK and CDR2 is SYGVNS. The CDR3, as DNA: TGTGCCAGCAGTGACTACACCGGGACAGGGGATTCACCCCTCCACTTT. This codes for CASSDYTGTGDSPLHF.

The chain combines TRBV7-2 with TRBJ1-1; 7 positions agree with TRBD1. V was clipped by 5 bases and J by 2 bases; unmatched bases: 8. There are 15 residues in the CDR3. Per germline, CDR1 SGHTA and CDR2 FQGNSA. The CDR3 is CASSQLRGGNTEAFF. The CDR3 nucleotides are TGTGCCAGCAGCCAACTCAGGGGGGGCAACACTGAAGCTTTCTTT.

The chain recombines TRBV5-5 with TRBJ1-1; D is perhaps TRBD1 (5 bases). Trimming left V 2 bases short and J 8 bases short, with 10 bases between. This CDR3 has 12 residues. The germline gives CDR1 SGHKS, CDR2 YYEKEE (reference sequence). The CDR3 DNA reads TGTGCCAGCAGCTTAGGCAGGGACGAAGCTTTCTTT. As protein: CASSLGRDEAFF.

CDR3 region: CASSLVRRGIYGYTF. The CDR3 nucleotides are TGTGCCAGCAGTTTAGTGCGGAGGGGGATCTATGGCTACACCTTC. The chain couples TRBV12-3 or TRBV12-4 to TRBJ1-2; maybe TRBD1 (6 bases). CDR3 length: 15 amino acids. Trimming shortened V by 1 base and J by 4 bases, and 13 bases separated the two germline ends.

This CDR3 reads CASVFTGLNTEAFF. The CDR3 DNA follows: TGTGCCAGCGTTTTTACCGGATTGAACACTGAAGCTTTCTTT. V gene TRBV7-3 combines with J gene TRBJ1-1; D ambiguous. There are 14 residues in the CDR3. The V gene lost 8 bases and the J gene lost 0 bases, with 13 bases spanning the gap. Germline V gives CDR1 SGHTA, CDR2 FQGTGA.

The rearrangement links TRBV6-2 or TRBV6-3 to TRBJ2-7; D unresolved. Per germline, CDR1 MNHEY and CDR2 SVGEGT. There are 16 residues in the CDR3. V was trimmed by 5 bases and J by 0 bases, leaving 17 bases between them. The CDR3 protein is CASSPRKDTFSYEQYF. CDR3 nucleotides: TGTGCCAGCAGTCCACGGAAAGACACTTTCTCCTACGAGCAGTACTTC.

The rearrangement links TRBV4-3 to TRBJ1-3; a weak D match, TRBD1 (5 bases). The germline gives CDR1 LGHNA, CDR2 YSLEER. The CDR3 spans 16 residues. V was shortened by 4 bases and J by 3 bases, with 16 bases between the two germline ends. CDR3 protein: CASSRTTRDGGNTIYF. The CDR3 nucleotides are TGCGCCAGCAGCCGCACGACCCGGGACGGTGGAAACACCATATATTTT.

The rearrangement joins TRBV19 to TRBJ1-1; 7 nucleotides align to TRBD1. Germline V gives CDR1 LNHDA, CDR2 SQIVND (reference sequence). The CDR3 sequence is 14 residues long. Trimming removed 7 bases from V and 3 bases from J; junction bases left unmatched: 8. The CDR3 loop reads CASTGGGADTEAFF. CDR3 coding DNA: TGTGCCAGTACAGGGGGGGGTGCAGACACTGAAGCTTTCTTT.

This clonotype occurred once. A read error is possible here, since a much larger clone lies one base away. The rearrangement links TRBV11-1 to TRBJ1-2, with 7 positions matching TRBD1. The CDR3 runs 16 residues. Germline assignment: CDR1 SGHAT and CDR2 FQDESV (reference sequence). J lost 4 bases, V lost 9 bases, and 17 bases had no gene match. As DNA, the CDR3 is TGTGCCAGGAGTTCTTCAGGGGGGAAGTGGGTCTATGGCTACACCTTC. Protein: CARSSSGGKWVYGYTF.

The J gene is TRBJ1-1, the V gene TRBV7-6, with 8 bases aligning to TRBD1. The CDR3 is 17 residues long. With V trimmed by 5 bases and J by 4 bases, 15 bases remained unmatched. CDR1 and CDR2 (germline): SGHVS, FNYEAQ. This chain's CDR3 is CASSQGAGRRGGTEAFF. The CDR3 DNA reads as TGTGCCAGCAGCCAGGGGGCGGGCAGGAGGGGGGGCACTGAAGCTTTCTTT.

This clonotype was detected only a few times. V is TRBV12-3 or TRBV12-4 and J is TRBJ1-1; possible D gene TRBD1, 6 bases. The V end lost 6 bases, the J end lost 3 bases, and 14 bases lay between the germline ends. There are 14 residues in the CDR3. The DNA for the CDR3 is TGTGCCAGCAGCTACGGGGGCACCTACACTGAAGCTTTCTTT. Amino acid sequence: CASSYGGTYTEAFF.

This clonotype came up a few times. Here the CDR3 DNA reads TGTGCCAGCAGTTACAGTCTAGGAAAAACTGAAGCTTTCTTT. Amino acids: CASSYSLGKTEAFF. This chain links TRBV6-6 with TRBJ1-1; unclear D gene. The germline CDR1 and CDR2 sequences are MNHNY and SVGAGI (reference sequence). V was clipped by 2 bases and J by 5 bases, with 12 bases between them. CDR3 length: 14 amino acids.

The genes are TRBV6-5 and TRBJ2-7, with 7 bases aligning to TRBD1. Germline loops: CDR1 MNHEY, CDR2 SVGAGI. V was pared by 0 bases and J by 5 bases, with 4 bases of the junction left unmatched. The CDR3 length is 14 residues. For the CDR3, the DNA is TGTGCCAGCAGTTACTCGACAGGGTCCCACGAGCAGTACTTC. This sequence encodes CASSYSTGSHEQYF.

The rearrangement links TRBV11-2 to TRBJ2-5; 10 bases map to TRBD2. The trim removed 5 bases at V and 3 bases at J, leaving 15 bases unmatched. The CDR3 loop spans 18 amino acids. CDR1 SGHAT and CDR2 FQNNGV come from the germline V gene. The CDR3 reads CASSQARWLAGEKETQYF. The DNA for the CDR3 is TGTGCCAGCAGCCAGGCTCGGTGGCTAGCGGGGGAGAAAGAGACCCAGTACTTC.

This clonotype was recorded once. The chain joins TRBV29-1 to TRBJ2-5; D uncertain. CDR1 is SQVTM and CDR2 is ANQGSEA in the germline V gene. This CDR3 has 13 amino acids. V was trimmed by 6 bases and J by 1 base, leaving 12 bases between them. The CDR3 DNA sequence: TGCAGCGTAGCAGGTTACGTCCAAGAGACCCAGTACTTC. This gives the protein CSVAGYVQETQYF.

On this clonotype itself: A much larger clone lies one base from this, so it may be a read error. The V gene is TRBV20-1, the J gene TRBJ1-6; D unclear. CDR1 and CDR2 (germline): DFQATT, SNEGSKA (reference sequence). With 1 base removed from V and 11 bases from J, the gap between germline ends came to 12 bases. The CDR3 is 13 amino acids. As DNA, the CDR3 is TGCAGTGCTAGAGTGTCAGGTCTTGCACCCCTCCACTTT. Encoded protein: CSARVSGLAPLHF.

CDR3 amino acids: CASKEGGIEQFF. The CDR3, as DNA: TGTGCCAGCAAGGAGGGGGGGATTGAGCAGTTCTTC. This chain connects TRBV2 to TRBJ2-7; D perhaps matches TRBD2 (7 bases). The DNA matches TRBJ2-1 better at its end, which makes the J call doubtful. Germline V gene lookup returns CDR1 SNHLY and CDR2 FYNNEI. The CDR3 has 12 residues.

The rearrangement joins TRBV7-2 to TRBJ2-5, with D perhaps being TRBD1 or TRBD2 (5 bases each). CDR1 and CDR2 (germline): SGHTA, FQGNSA. The CDR3 consists of 13 residues. Deletions cut 8 bases from V and 5 bases from J, with 15 bases between. This CDR3 reads CASGQQGEETQYF. The CDR3 region has the DNA TGTGCCAGCGGCCAACAAGGGGAGGAGACCCAGTACTTC.

This clonotype occurred many times. The chain recombines TRBV20-1 with TRBJ2-7, with D unclear. The germline V gene has CDR1 DFQATT and CDR2 SNEGSKA (reference sequence). The CDR3 extends over 11 amino acids. Trimming shortened V by 7 bases and J by 0 bases, and 7 bases separated the two germline ends. The CDR3 sequence is CSVQSSYEQYF. The CDR3 region has the DNA TGCAGTGTGCAGAGCTCCTACGAGCAGTACTTC.

This chain uses TRBV7-2 with TRBJ2-7, with D maybe TRBD2 (7 bases). This CDR3 comprises 15 residues. Per the germline V gene, CDR1 is SGHTA and CDR2 is FQGNSA. Trimming shortened V by 1 base and J by 5 bases, and 15 bases separated the two germline ends. CDR3 residues: CASSLERTGGNEQYF. The CDR3 region has the DNA TGTGCCAGCAGCTTAGAGCGGACGGGGGGCAACGAGCAGTACTTC.

In this sample, this clonotype turned up many times. The CDR3 sequence is CATADRVESPLHF. As DNA, the CDR3 is TGTGCCACCGCGGACAGAGTGGAGTCACCCCTCCACTTT. The chain uses TRBV6-5 and TRBJ1-6; D perhaps matches TRBD1 (6 bases). Looked up from germline, CDR1 is MNHEY and CDR2 is SVGAGI. This CDR3 has 13 residues. The germline V and J ends were trimmed by 10 bases and 10 bases, with 17 bases remaining between them.

This clonotype was recorded at least ten times. The chain links TRBV7-3 to TRBJ1-1, with D perhaps TRBD1 (5 bases). Trimming cost V 0 bases and J 5 bases, with 7 bases left between them. CDR1 and CDR2 (germline): SGHTA, FQGTGA. The CDR3 is 13 amino acids. This chain's CDR3 is CASSLTWGTEAFF. The CDR3 nucleotides are TGTGCCAGCAGCTTAACGTGGGGGACTGAAGCTTTCTTT.